Presented here are 30 T cell receptor beta chains from one specimen sequenced in a study of blood T cell repertoires in COVID-19. Assay: immunoSEQ multiplex PCR; the TCRdb copy retains only in-frame clones and omits some. Of about 74,000 clones listed, about 83% are singletons. Material: peripheral blood. The receptors stem from a man in his 70s with acute or convalescent COVID-19.

This clone has just a few counts. CDR3: CASSQDRRARSYEQYF. For the CDR3, the DNA is TGTGCCAGCAGCCAAGATAGGAGGGCCCGCTCCTACGAGCAGTACTTC. V is TRBV3-1 (or the pseudogene TRBV3-2) and J is TRBJ2-7; D is possibly TRBD2 (6 bases). Germline-derived CDR1 and CDR2 are LGHDT and YNNKEL (reference sequence). This CDR3 spans 16 amino acids. Trimming removed 0 bases at V and 0 bases at J, with 12 bases between.

This chain connects TRBV14 to TRBJ1-1; D is unclear. The CDR3 spans 15 residues. Deletions cut 0 bases from V and 0 bases from J, with 8 bases between. Per the germline V gene, CDR1 is SGHDN and CDR2 is FVKESK. This chain's CDR3 is CASSQEPSMNTEAFF. Written as DNA, the CDR3 is TGTGCCAGCAGCCAAGAACCGAGCATGAACACTGAAGCTTTCTTT. The variable domain in full, with the rest retrieved from reference TRBV14 and TRBJ1-1, is EAGVTQFPSHSVIEKGQTVTLRCDPISGHDNLYWYRRVMGKEIKFLLHFVKESKQDESGMPNNRFLAERTGGTYSTLKVQPAELEDSGVYFCASSQEPSMNTEAFFGQGTRLTVV.

This sequence joins TRBV7-9 and TRBJ1-2, with a weak D call TRBD1 (6 bases). The CDR3 consists of 14 residues. Trimming shortened V by 3 bases and J by 2 bases, and 10 bases separated the two germline ends. Germline loops: CDR1 SEHNR, CDR2 FQNEAQ (reference sequence). The CDR3 DNA follows: TGTGCCAGCAGCTTCGGGCAGGGGAACTATGGCTACACCTTC. Protein: CASSFGQGNYGYTF. Based on the CDR3 plus reference TRBV7-9 and TRBJ1-2, the full variable domain is DTGVSQNPRHKITKRGQNVTFRCDPISEHNRLYWYRQTLGQGPEFLTYFQNEAQLEKSRLLSDRFSAERPKGSFSTLEIQRTEQGDSAMYLCASSFGQGNYGYTFGSGTRLTVV.

The rearrangement links TRBV12-3 or TRBV12-4 to TRBJ1-1, with 7 bases lining up with TRBD1. The CDR3 covers 12 residues. V lost 6 bases and J lost 5; bases outside the gene matches: 3. The CDR3 is CASREQGTEAFF. The CDR3 bases are TGTGCCAGCAGGGAACAGGGGACTGAAGCTTTCTTT.

The chain uses TRBV11-2 and TRBJ1-4, with 9 bases that match TRBD1. CDR3 length: 16 residues. Unmatched junction bases numbered 7, after V lost 1 base and J lost 7 bases. In germline, CDR1 is SGHAT, CDR2 FQNNGV. CDR3 loop: CASSLGAGTGLEKLFF. CDR3 DNA: TGTGCCAGCAGCTTAGGGGCCGGGACAGGGCTTGAAAAACTGTTTTTT.

The chain combines TRBV2 with TRBJ2-5; possibly TRBD1 for D (5 bases). V lost 7 bases, J lost 2 bases, and 11 bases lay in between. In germline, CDR1 is SNHLY, CDR2 FYNNEI. This CDR3 spans 13 amino acids. CDR3 protein: CASIRQIQETQYF. CDR3 coding DNA: TGTGCCAGCATAAGACAGATACAAGAGACCCAGTACTTC.

The chain has TRBV9 and TRBJ1-2; D is undetermined. This CDR3 is 14 amino acids long. The germline CDR1 and CDR2 sequences are SGDLS and YYNGEE. Trimming pared 3 bases from V and 4 bases from J, leaving 13 bases between. CDR3 residues: CASSGTTTAYGYTF. The CDR3 nucleotides read TGTGCCAGCAGCGGAACAACAACAGCCTATGGCTACACCTTC.

The J gene is TRBJ2-3, the V gene TRBV5-1; D unclear. CDR3 size: 14 residues. CDR1 and CDR2 (germline): SGHRS, YFSETQ. Trimming stripped 1 base from V and 4 bases from J, with 10 bases between. The CDR3 region has the DNA TGCGCCAGCAGCTTGACGTGGAGCTCAGATACGCAGTATTTT. The encoded protein is CASSLTWSSDTQYF.

The genes are TRBV27 and TRBJ1-2; D perhaps matches TRBD1 (5 bases). The CDR3 has 13 residues. Trimming took 3 bases from V and 7 from J, leaving 12 bases between them. The germline CDR1 and CDR2 sequences are MNHEY and SMNVEV (reference sequence). The CDR3 bases are TGTGCCAGCAGTTTCGGTCAGGGAGGTGGCTACACCTTC. It encodes CASSFGQGGGYTF.

This chain joins TRBV10-3 and TRBJ2-1; a weak D match, TRBD2 (7 bases). The CDR3 length is 13 residues. Germline lookup yields CDR1 ENHRY and CDR2 SYGVKD. Deletions cut 7 bases from V and 6 bases from J, with 13 bases between. CDR3 sequence: CAITGGPANEQFF. The CDR3 nucleotides read TGTGCCATCACGGGGGGCCCGGCCAATGAGCAGTTCTTC.

The chain combines TRBV6-9 with TRBJ1-5; D is ambiguous. This CDR3 is 13 amino acids long. CDR1 and CDR2 (germline): MNHGY, SVAAGI. The V and J ends lost 8 bases and 4 bases respectively, with 12 bases between them. The CDR3 nucleotides are TGTGCCAGCTCCCACCCCCTAAATCAGCCCCAGCATTTT. Translation gives CASSHPLNQPQHF.

This chain uses TRBV27 with TRBJ1-1, with D possibly matching TRBD1 (6 bases). Trimming took off 7 bases at V and 3 bases at J, with 15 bases between the two ends. CDR1 MNHEY and CDR2 SMNVEV come from the germline V gene (reference sequence). This CDR3 is 14 amino acids long. The CDR3, as DNA: TGTGCCAGCATTCAGGGGAGGGGTTACACTGAAGCTTTCTTT. This sequence encodes CASIQGRGYTEAFF.

Only one count was recorded for this clone. This chain connects TRBV28 to TRBJ2-3; 8 nucleotides match TRBD2. Germline CDR1 MDHEN, CDR2 SYDVKM. The CDR3 consists of 15 residues. The trim removed 3 bases at V and 4 bases at J, leaving 6 bases unmatched. The CDR3 coding sequence is TGTGCCAGCAGTTTTAGGAGCGGGAGTTCAGATACGCAGTATTTT. Translation: CASSFRSGSSDTQYF.

The CDR3 nucleotides read TGCGCCAGCAACAGGGGCAAGAACACCGGGGAGCTGTTTTTT. Translating it yields CASNRGKNTGELFF. The genes are TRBV5-1 and TRBJ2-2, with TRBD1 identical over 7 bases. This CDR3 contains 14 residues. V lost 6 bases and J lost 1; bases outside the gene matches: 3. Germline CDR1 reads SGHRS; CDR2 reads YFSETQ.

This chain connects TRBV2 to TRBJ2-1; 15 bases map to TRBD2. CDR1 and CDR2 from the germline V gene are SNHLY and FYNNEI. CDR3 size: 14 residues. J gave up 10 bases and V 4 bases, and 2 bases lay outside the gene matches. CDR3 residues: CASSGTSGRGEQFF. The CDR3 DNA sequence: TGTGCCAGCAGTGGGACTAGCGGGAGGGGGGAGCAGTTCTTC.

The rearrangement joins TRBV11-2 to TRBJ1-1, with no clear D. Looked up from germline, CDR1 is SGHAT and CDR2 is FQNNGV. This CDR3 comprises 14 residues. V was cut by 1 base and J by 1 base, with 7 bases left in between. The CDR3 spells CASSLAPGNTEAFF. CDR3 nucleotide sequence: TGTGCCAGCAGCTTAGCACCAGGGAACACTGAAGCTTTCTTT.

The rearrangement joins TRBV11-2 to TRBJ2-2, with 9 bases fitting TRBD1. J was trimmed by 3 bases and V by 4 bases; bases with no gene match: 9. The CDR3 has 17 amino acids. CDR1 is SGHAT, CDR2 FQNNGV, per germline. The CDR3 DNA reads as TGTGCCAGCAGCTCACGGAAGAGGACAGGGGACACCGGGGAGCTGTTTTTT. Translated: CASSSRKRTGDTGELFF. Together with reference TRBV11-2 and TRBJ2-2, the CDR3 gives the full variable domain: EAGVAQSPRYKIIEKRQSVAFWCNPISGHATLYWYQQILGQGPKLLIQFQNNGVVDDSQLPKDRFSAERLKGVDSTLKIQPAKLEDSAVYLCASSSRKRTGDTGELFFGEGSRLTVL.

The J gene is TRBJ2-3, the V gene TRBV2; possible D gene TRBD2, 6 bases. V lost 4 bases to trimming and J lost 8 bases, with 13 bases between them. The CDR3 has 13 amino acids. Germline lookup yields CDR1 SNHLY and CDR2 FYNNEI. Written as DNA, the CDR3 is TGTGCCAGCAGTGCCTCGCCCGGGGGTACGCAGTATTTT. Its protein product is CASSASPGGTQYF.

This chain links TRBV7-8 with TRBJ2-3; D call uncertain. Trimming cost V 1 base and J 4 bases, with 15 bases left between them. The germline V gene has CDR1 SGHVS and CDR2 FQNEAQ. CDR3 size: 16 residues. CDR3 DNA sequence: TGTGCCAGCAGCTTAGGGTCTGGGCAAATAGCAGATACGCAGTATTTT. Translating it yields CASSLGSGQIADTQYF.

The chain links TRBV18 to TRBJ1-2, with a weak D call TRBD1 (5 bases). The CDR3 is 13 amino acids. V was shortened by 6 bases and J by 8 bases, with 16 bases between the two germline ends. Germline CDR1 reads KGHSH; CDR2 reads LQKENI. The CDR3 is CASSLDSEVGYTF. The CDR3 DNA sequence: TGTGCCAGCTCCCTCGACAGTGAGGTGGGCTACACCTTC. Together with reference TRBV18 and TRBJ1-2, the CDR3 gives the full variable domain: NAGVMQNPRHLVRRRGQEARLRCSPMKGHSHVYWYRQLPEEGLKFMVYLQKENIIDESGMPKERFSAEFPKEGPSILRIQQVVRGDSAAYFCASSLDSEVGYTFGSGTRLTVV.

The CDR3 region has the DNA TGCGCCAGCAGCCCCCCCCTCGGGACAGACAACACTGAAGCTTTCTTT. Translated, it gives CASSPPLGTDNTEAFF. The chain employs TRBV5-1 and TRBJ1-1; 7 positions agree with TRBD1. The V segment lost 4 bases and the J segment 2 bases; nucleotides outside the gene matches: 11. This CDR3 contains 16 residues. CDR1 and CDR2 from the germline V gene are SGHRS and YFSETQ.

This chain joins TRBV7-9 and TRBJ2-1; D is ambiguous. CDR1 is SEHNR, CDR2 FQNEAQ, per germline (reference sequence). This CDR3 is built from 16 residues. Trimming cost V 5 bases and J 2 bases, with 16 bases left between them. Here the CDR3 reads CASSLSRPLAYNEQFF. CDR3 nucleotide sequence: TGTGCCAGCAGCCTATCCAGGCCCCTGGCCTACAATGAGCAGTTCTTC.

This clone was counted once. V is TRBV11-3 and J is TRBJ1-3; TRBD1 might be the D (5 bases). Trimming took off 5 bases at V and 8 bases at J, with 13 bases between the two ends. The CDR3 spans 13 residues. Germline-derived CDR1 and CDR2 are SGHNT and YENEEA. The CDR3 reads CASSTRESDTIYF. CDR3 bases: TGTGCCAGCAGCACCAGGGAATCGGACACCATATATTTT.

This chain links TRBV5-1 with TRBJ2-7, with 8 bases matching TRBD1. Germline CDR1 and CDR2: SGHRS and YFSETQ. The CDR3 runs 14 residues. V dropped 4 bases and J dropped 5; count of bases not matched to a gene: 8. This chain's CDR3 is CASSRTGSNDEQYF. The CDR3, as DNA: TGCGCCAGCAGCCGGACAGGGAGTAACGACGAGCAGTACTTC.

The chain recombines TRBV2 with TRBJ1-2; a weak D match, TRBD1 (5 bases). The V end was cut by 8 bases, the J end by 6 bases, with 13 bases between. CDR3 length equals 12 residues. Germline CDR1 and CDR2: SNHLY and FYNNEI. As DNA, the CDR3 is TGTGCCAGCGGTCGGACAAGGGATGGCTACACCTTC. This encodes CASGRTRDGYTF. Full variable domain (remainder filled in from reference TRBV2 and TRBJ1-2): EPEVTQTPSHQVTQMGQEVILRCVPISNHLYFYWYRQILGQKVEFLVSFYNNEISEKSEIFDDQFSVERPDGSNFTLKIRSTKLEDSAMYFCASGRTRDGYTFGSGTRLTVV.

CDR3 in DNA: TGTGCCAGTAGTATCCTCGGGGGACAGGGAATGTATCAGCCCCAGCATTTT. It encodes CASSILGGQGMYQPQHF. The chain carries TRBV19 and TRBJ1-5; 9 nucleotides match TRBD1. The length of the CDR3 is 17 residues. V lost 3 bases, J lost 5 bases, and 11 bases stayed unmatched. The germline V gene encodes CDR1 LNHDA and CDR2 SQIVND (reference sequence).

V gene TRBV19 combines with J gene TRBJ1-4; D uncertain. From germline, CDR1 is LNHDA and CDR2 SQIVND (reference sequence). V lost 8 bases and J lost 2, with 9 bases in between. The CDR3 contains 13 residues. The CDR3 DNA is TGTGCCAGTTCGGTTGTGACTAATGAAAAACTGTTTTTT. This gives the protein CASSVVTNEKLFF.

V gene TRBV5-1 combines with J gene TRBJ2-2; 10 nucleotides agree with TRBD1. The germline gives CDR1 SGHRS, CDR2 YFSETQ. V dropped 4 bases and J dropped 3; count of bases not matched to a gene: 6. This CDR3 has 16 amino acids. The CDR3 coding sequence is TGCGCCAGCAGCCCAGGGACAGGGGCCTACACCGGGGAGCTGTTTTTT. This codes for CASSPGTGAYTGELFF. Complete variable domain (other parts from reference TRBV5-1 and TRBJ2-2): KAGVTQTPRYLIKTRGQQVTLSCSPISGHRSVSWYQQTPGQGLQFLFEYFSETQRNKGNFPGRFSGRQFSNSRSEMNVSTLELGDSALYLCASSPGTGAYTGELFFGEGSRLTVL.

The chain carries TRBV2 and TRBJ2-7; TRBD1 might be the D (6 bases). Trimming cost V 7 bases and J 5 bases, with 15 bases left between them. The V gene's germline CDR1 is SNHLY and CDR2 FYNNEI. The CDR3 covers 13 residues. The CDR3 DNA sequence: TGTGCCAGCAACCCCGACAGGACCCACGAGCAGTACTTC. Translation gives CASNPDRTHEQYF.

As DNA, the CDR3 is TGTGCCAGTAGTCGCGGGACGGCCTACGAGCAGTACTTC. It encodes CASSRGTAYEQYF. The chain employs TRBV19 and TRBJ2-7; a possible D gene is TRBD2 (6 bases). The CDR3 spans 13 residues. Germline V CDR1 and CDR2: LNHDA, SQIVND (reference sequence). V dropped 5 bases and J dropped 2 bases, with 10 bases sitting between them.